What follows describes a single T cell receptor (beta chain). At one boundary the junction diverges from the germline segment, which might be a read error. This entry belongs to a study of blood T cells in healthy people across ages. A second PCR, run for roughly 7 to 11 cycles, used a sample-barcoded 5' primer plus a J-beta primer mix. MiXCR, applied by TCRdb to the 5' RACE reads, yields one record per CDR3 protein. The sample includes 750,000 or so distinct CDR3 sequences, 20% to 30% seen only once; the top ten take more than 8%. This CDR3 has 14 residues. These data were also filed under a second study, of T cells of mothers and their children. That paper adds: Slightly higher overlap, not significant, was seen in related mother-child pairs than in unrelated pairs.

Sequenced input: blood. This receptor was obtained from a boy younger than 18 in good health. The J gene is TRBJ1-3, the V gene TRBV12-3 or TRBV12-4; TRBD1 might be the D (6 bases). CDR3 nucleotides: TGTGCCAGCAGTCCGGACAGCTCTGGAAACACCGTATATTTT. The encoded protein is CASSPDSSGNTVYF.